This entry lists 4 T cell receptor beta chains sequenced from one sample in a study of blood T cell repertoires in COVID-19. Clones were read by immunoSEQ multiplex PCR, and TCRdb kept only the in-frame ones, dropping some. The table has 140,000 to 150,000 clones, about nine tenths seen once. Material for sequencing was PBMCs or T cells enriched from blood (not recorded which). Source of these receptors: a man in his fifties or sixties who had recovered from COVID-19.

The V call is TRBV6-5, the J call TRBJ2-2, with D maybe TRBD2 (6 bases). The ends were cut back, 4 bases at V and 4 bases at J, with 16 bases in the middle. The germline gives CDR1 MNHEY, CDR2 SVGAGI. The CDR3 has 16 residues. The CDR3 DNA reads as TGTGCCAGCAGTTGGGCAAGGGAGGAAGGCACCGGGGAGCTGTTTTTT. Amino acids: CASSWAREEGTGELFF.

The genes are TRBV6-1 and TRBJ2-3; 11 bases agree with TRBD1. The CDR3 runs 17 residues. Losses at the gene ends were 3 bases for V and 3 bases for J; bases not matched to a gene: 8. CDR1 MNHNS and CDR2 SASEGT come from the germline V gene. The CDR3 bases are TGTGCCAGCAGTGACGACCGGGACAGGGGGGAGACAGATACGCAGTATTTT. This encodes CASSDDRDRGETDTQYF.

This chain joins TRBV7-9 and TRBJ1-1; D possibly corresponds to TRBD1 (6 bases). The V gene's germline CDR1 is SEHNR and CDR2 FQNEAQ (reference sequence). The ends were cut back, 3 bases at V and 8 bases at J, with 13 bases in the middle. This CDR3 region has 13 residues. CDR3 nucleotides: TGTGCCAGCAGCTTCGGACAGTTCGGGGAAGCTTTCTTT. It translates to CASSFGQFGEAFF.

The chain links TRBV2 to TRBJ2-1; 14 nucleotides line up with TRBD2. There are 14 residues in the CDR3. V shed 4 bases and J 10 bases; nucleotides not matched to a gene: 3. Per the germline V gene, CDR1 is SNHLY and CDR2 is FYNNEI. The chain's CDR3 is CASSGGLAGGEQFF. The CDR3 nucleotides are TGTGCCAGCAGTGGTGGACTAGCGGGAGGCGAGCAGTTCTTC.